The rows below give T cell receptor beta chains drawn from one sample of a study of blood T cell repertoires in COVID-19. Method: immunoSEQ multiplex PCR; TCRdb's copy keeps in-frame clones and lacks some. The data show a few hundred thousand clones, around 85% seen once. Sequencing was performed on peripheral blood. These receptor sequences come from a human donor with COVID-19, enrolled during active disease. The donor label of this sample is uncertain. The CDR3 runs from the conserved cysteine through the conserved F or W. D genes are given only for firm matches. Not every row has a clone size; where given, it reads once, few, many or a size class.

TGTGCCATGGGACTAGCGGGAGAGGGCACAGATACGCAGTATTTT	CAMGLAGEGTDTQYF	TRBD2	TRBJ2-3	TRBV10-3	-
TGTGCCGTTCATGGCCCTAGCAATCAGCCCCAGCATTTT	CAVHGPSNQPQHF	-	TRBJ1-5	TRBV28	-
TGTGCCAGTAGTATAGACCTGGAGGGGGCCCGCGCCTATGGCTACACCTTC	CASSIDLEGARAYGYTF	TRBD1	TRBJ1-2	TRBV19	few
TGTGCCAGCAGCTTAGCTCTGAGGGGGACCGGGACTACCTCTTACGAGCAGTACTTC	CASSLALRGTGTTSYEQYF	-	TRBJ2-7	TRBV7-2	-
TGTGCCAGCTCCTCCCAGGGCAGCTTCGCAGAGACCCAGTACTTC	CASSSQGSFAETQYF	-	TRBJ2-5	TRBV18	-
TGCGCCAGCAGTGGGACAGCGGGAGCCGGGGAGCTGTTTTTT	CASSGTAGAGELFF	TRBD2	TRBJ2-2	TRBV10-2	-
TGTGCCAGCAGCCCGGCCATACTAGCGGGAGGCTACGAGCAGTACTTC	CASSPAILAGGYEQYF	TRBD2	TRBJ2-7	TRBV5-4	-
TGTGCCAGCAGCTTTCAGCTCGAGGGTGAGCAGTTCTTC	CASSFQLEGEQFF	-	TRBJ2-1	TRBV7-3	-
TGTGCCAGTAGTGTCGGACAGGGAGCTAACTATGGCTACACCTTC	CASSVGQGANYGYTF	TRBD1	TRBJ1-2	TRBV19	few
TGTGCCAGCTCACCACCGGCGGGTCGGACTAATGAAAAACTGTTTTTT	CASSPPAGRTNEKLFF	-	TRBJ1-4	TRBV18	few
TGTGCCAGTAGTGTTCGACGCCCGGGACAATCCACCGGGGAGCTGTTTTTT	CASSVRRPGQSTGELFF	-	TRBJ2-2	TRBV19	once
TGCAGCGTTGAAGATCCCGCAGGATTCTACGAGCAGTACTTC	CSVEDPAGFYEQYF	-	TRBJ2-7	TRBV29-1	-
TGTGCCAGCAGCATTGGACAGGATAATTCACCCCTCCACTTT	CASSIGQDNSPLHF	TRBD1	TRBJ1-6	TRBV9	-
TGTGCCAGTAGTGTCAGGGGTTTCTTGAACACTGAAGCTTTCTTT	CASSVRGFLNTEAFF	-	TRBJ1-1	TRBV19	-
TGTGCCAGCAGTAGACGGGGTCCGTCGGGTACTGAAGCTTTCTTT	CASSRRGPSGTEAFF	-	TRBJ1-1	TRBV7-2	-
TGTGCCAGCAGGTCCGACAGGGCGGCCACCGGGGAGCTGTTTTTT	CASRSDRAATGELFF	TRBD1	TRBJ2-2	TRBV6-5	few
TGTGCCTGGAGTTACGGGGGAGGGGGCAATCAGCCCCAGCATTTT	CAWSYGGGGNQPQHF	-	TRBJ1-5	TRBV30	-
TGTGCCAGCAGCGGGACTAGCGGAGCGGTCTACAATGAGCAGTTCTTC	CASSGTSGAVYNEQFF	TRBD2	TRBJ2-1	TRBV7-2	-
TGTGCCAGCAGCCCTCATGGCCTGTCTGGGAAACGGGGTGAAAGGAACACTGAAGCTTTCTTT	CASSPHGLSGKRGERNTEAFF	-	TRBJ1-1	TRBV28	-